Below are 20 T cell receptor beta chains sequenced from a single sample in a study of cytomegalovirus exposure and HLA in healthy donors (dated by TCRdb to 2016 to 2017). Receptor amplification or capture employed the immunoSEQ multiplex PCR assay. For the multiplex PCR, a mixture combining 60 forward primers for TCR Vbeta segments and 13 reverse primers for TCR Jbeta segments was used. TCRdb carries this immuneACCESS record with in-frame sequences only. Its versions omit some clonotypes, under half of them owing to an unresolved V gene in the studies checked, with the rest unexplained. For this sample there are roughly 130,000 clones; about 72% appear just once. Less than 2% of the sample is held by the ten biggest clonotypes. Input material: PBMCs. All receptors come from a man aged 30-40 years in good health and CMV-seropositive.

The V and J genes are TRBV21-1 and TRBJ2-7; TRBD2 is taken as the D call from the table, unchecked against the DNA. TRBV21-1 is assigned pseudogene status. CDR3 length equals 14 residues. The CDR3 DNA is TGTGCCAGCAGCACGTTAAAGGGGGGGTACGAGCAGTACTTC. Its translation is CASSTLKGGYEQYF.

V and J are TRBV10-1 and TRBJ2-3, with 9 nucleotides matching TRBD2. The CDR3 length is 14 residues. CDR1 is WNHNN and CDR2 is SYGVQD in the germline V gene (reference sequence). V lost 5 bases and J lost 3; bases outside the gene matches: 3. This chain's CDR3 is CASSPSGRTDTQYF. The CDR3 nucleotides are TGCGCCAGCAGTCCCAGCGGGAGGACAGATACGCAGTATTTT.

The gene calls are TRBV5-8 and TRBJ1-5, with D maybe TRBD1 (6 bases). Per germline, CDR1 SGHTS and CDR2 YDEGEE. Trimming took 4 bases from V and 6 from J, leaving 17 bases between them. This CDR3 comprises 15 residues. CDR3 region: CASSRQGWISQPQHF. The CDR3 DNA reads TGTGCCAGCAGCAGGCAGGGGTGGATTAGTCAGCCCCAGCATTTT.

The genes are TRBV2 and TRBJ2-1; D perhaps matches TRBD1 (6 bases). Trimming shortened V by 2 bases and J by 1 base, and 15 bases separated the two germline ends. The V gene's germline CDR1 is SNHLY and CDR2 FYNNEI. This CDR3 comprises 17 residues. The CDR3 DNA reads TGTGCCAGCAGTGAATTGGGGGCAGCCCATTCCTACAATGAGCAGTTCTTC. It specifies CASSELGAAHSYNEQFF.

This clone showed up just a few times. The chain uses TRBV10-2 and TRBJ2-5; D might be TRBD2 (5 bases). Germline V gene data show CDR1 as WSHSY and CDR2 as SAAADI. The CDR3 extends over 14 amino acids. V gave up 3 bases and J gave up 5 bases, with 13 bases separating them. The CDR3 loop reads CASSEIGLGETQYF. DNA of the CDR3: TGCGCCAGCAGTGAAATCGGACTGGGGGAGACCCAGTACTTC.

The chain recombines TRBV9 with TRBJ2-1; 7 positions match TRBD2. Germline lookup yields CDR1 SGDLS and CDR2 YYNGEE. The CDR3 extends over 15 amino acids. Unmatched junction bases numbered 6, after V lost 2 bases and J lost 4 bases. The CDR3 protein is CASSVGTSVYNEQFF. For the CDR3, the DNA is TGTGCCAGCAGCGTGGGTACTAGCGTATACAATGAGCAGTTCTTC.

The chain joins TRBV10-3 to TRBJ2-5, with 9 nucleotides matching TRBD1. V trimming: 7 bases; J trimming: 4 bases; junction bases outside the gene matches: 10. Germline V gene sequence: CDR1 ENHRY, CDR2 SYGVKD. This CDR3 region has 15 residues. CDR3 sequence reads: CAINPGQGSGETQYF. The CDR3 nucleotides read TGTGCCATCAACCCGGGACAGGGTTCGGGAGAGACCCAGTACTTC.

This chain links TRBV2 with TRBJ2-7, with 10 bases matching TRBD2. Germline lookup yields CDR1 SNHLY and CDR2 FYNNEI. The CDR3 is 15 residues long. Germline trimming cut 6 bases from V and 1 base from J; bases unmatched to any gene: 6. The CDR3 loop reads CASRAEAGGSYEQYF. CDR3 bases: TGTGCCAGCAGGGCTGAAGCGGGAGGGTCCTACGAGCAGTACTTC.

This clone turned up a few times. The V and J genes are TRBV4-1 and TRBJ2-4, with TRBD2 matching 12 bases. Germline assignment: CDR1 MGHRA and CDR2 YSYEKL. The CDR3 has 16 residues. V gave up 6 bases and J gave up 0 bases; unmatched junction bases: 3. The CDR3 sequence is CASRQGLAGAKNIQYF. CDR3 in DNA: TGCGCCAGCAGACAGGGACTAGCGGGAGCCAAAAACATTCAGTACTTC.

This clone was seen once. The CDR3, as DNA: TGTGCCAGCAGCTTCTCAGGGGGGTACAATGAAAAACTGTTTTTT. Translation: CASSFSGGYNEKLFF. This chain uses TRBV7-2 with TRBJ1-4; 7 bases fit TRBD1. Germline V gene sequence: CDR1 SGHTA, CDR2 FQGNSA. This CDR3 is 15 amino acids long. Trimming removed 3 bases from V and 5 bases from J; junction bases left unmatched: 6.

The genes are TRBV5-4 and TRBJ2-1; D ambiguous. From germline, CDR1 is SGHNT and CDR2 YYREEE (reference sequence). V dropped 1 base and J dropped 5 bases, with 13 bases sitting between them. The CDR3 is 15 residues long. CDR3 bases: TGTGCCAGCAGCTTGCAGGCGCGAAGTAACAATGAGCAGTTCTTC. The encoded protein is CASSLQARSNNEQFF.

The chain has TRBV5-1 and TRBJ2-7, with 11 nucleotides matching TRBD1. Trimming removed 3 bases from V and 6 bases from J; junction bases left unmatched: 8. Looked up from germline, CDR1 is SGHRS and CDR2 is YFSETQ. The CDR3 has 15 residues. CDR3 protein: CASSSTGTGGSEQYF. DNA for the CDR3: TGCGCCAGCAGCTCTACCGGGACAGGGGGATCCGAGCAGTACTTC.

This clone was picked up a small number of times. This rearrangement joins TRBV5-1 to TRBJ1-4, with 7 nucleotides matching TRBD1. Germline CDR1 SGHRS, CDR2 YFSETQ. This CDR3 has 14 amino acids. V was clipped by 4 bases and J by 8 bases; unmatched bases: 8. CDR3 region: CASSPVTGIEKLFF. The DNA of the CDR3 is TGCGCCAGCAGCCCCGTGACAGGGATCGAAAAACTGTTTTTT.

This clone was found once. The CDR3 region has the DNA TGCAGCGTTGAAGATCTTTACGAGCAGTACTTC. Protein sequence: CSVEDLYEQYF. The chain joins TRBV29-1 to TRBJ2-7, with no clear D. The CDR3 runs to 11 residues. Germline V CDR1 and CDR2: SQVTM, ANQGSEA. V dropped 0 bases and J dropped 4 bases, with 4 bases sitting between them.

The CDR3 bases are TGTGCCTGGAGTGTACTTGGGCAGGGGAATTCACCCCTCCACTTT. Translating gives CAWSVLGQGNSPLHF. The V gene is TRBV30, the J gene TRBJ1-6; TRBD1 might be the D (6 bases). Trimming pared 0 bases from V and 7 bases from J, leaving 13 bases between. Germline V gene sequence: CDR1 GTSNPN, CDR2 SVGIG (reference sequence). The CDR3 is 15 amino acids.

The chain combines TRBV5-1 with TRBJ2-5; D possibly corresponds to TRBD1 (6 bases). Germline CDR1 and CDR2: SGHRS and YFSETQ. V was clipped by 0 bases and J by 2 bases, with 17 bases between them. The CDR3 is made up of 17 amino acids. CDR3 nucleotide sequence: TGCGCCAGCAGCTTGGGATTCATGGACAGAGGGCAAGAGACCCAGTACTTC. Protein sequence: CASSLGFMDRGQETQYF.

The rearrangement joins TRBV6-5 to TRBJ2-2; TRBD2 agrees at 11 bases. This CDR3 has 16 residues. Germline trimming cut 2 bases from V and 4 bases from J; bases unmatched to any gene: 3. The V gene's germline CDR1 is MNHEY and CDR2 SVGAGI. The CDR3 DNA reads TGTGCCAGCAGTTACGCCCTAGCGGGAGGCACCGGGGAGCTGTTTTTT. As protein: CASSYALAGGTGELFF.

The CDR3 spells CASSIDLEKGLSYGYTF. In DNA form, the CDR3 reads TGTGCCAGTAGTATAGATCTAGAGAAGGGGTTATCCTATGGCTACACCTTC. The chain couples TRBV19 to TRBJ1-2; tentatively, D is TRBD1 (5 bases). This CDR3 is 17 amino acids long. V shed 0 bases and J shed 4 bases, with 18 bases lying between them. Germline V CDR1 and CDR2: LNHDA, SQIVND (reference sequence).

CDR3 DNA sequence: TGCGCCAGCAGCTCGGCCTGGCCAGGGACAGATAACTATGGCTACACCTTC. Its translation is CASSSAWPGTDNYGYTF. J is TRBJ1-2 and V is TRBV5-1, with TRBD1 matching 7 bases. This CDR3 is built from 17 residues. V lost 3 bases, J lost 1 base, and 12 bases stayed unmatched. From germline, CDR1 is SGHRS and CDR2 YFSETQ.

The DNA for the CDR3 is TGTGCCAGCAGAACCGTTGGTCCTAGCGGGAGGTCGTGGGGTGAGCAGTTCTTC. Residues: CASRTVGPSGRSWGEQFF. The chain links TRBV7-9 to TRBJ2-1; TRBD2 matches at 11 bases. Trimming removed 6 bases from V and 9 bases from J; junction bases left unmatched: 19. Per the germline V gene, CDR1 is SEHNR and CDR2 is FQNEAQ (reference sequence). The CDR3 contains 18 residues.